One sample yielded the 2 T cell receptor beta chains listed below, sequenced in a study of blood T cells in healthy people across ages. Sample-barcoded 5' priming and a J-beta primer mix drove a second PCR of roughly 6 to 12 cycles. Via MiXCR, TCRdb re-called the 5' RACE reads, giving one row per CDR3 protein. The sample has about 640,000 distinct CDR3 sequences, less than 35% seen once; the top ten hold 15% to 17%. Material for sequencing was blood. Source of these receptors: a woman at least 80 years old in good health.

This clonotype was observed many times. V and J are TRBV6-2 or TRBV6-3 and TRBJ2-1; possible D gene TRBD1, 6 bases. Germline V lookup: CDR1 MNHEY, CDR2 SVGEGT. The CDR3 length is 14 residues. Trimming took off 10 bases at V and 4 bases at J, with 17 bases between the two ends. The CDR3 reads CATLGGDLYNEQFF. The DNA for the CDR3 is TGTGCCACCTTAGGGGGAGATTTATACAATGAGCAGTTCTTC.

The sample holds many counts of this clonotype. This chain uses TRBV12-3 or TRBV12-4 with TRBJ1-2, with 7 bases aligning to TRBD1. V gave up 8 bases and J gave up 6 bases; unmatched junction bases: 9. CDR3 length: 13 residues. CDR3 coding DNA: TGTGCCAGCGGCCCGACAGGGAGGAATGGCTACACCTTC. Its protein product is CASGPTGRNGYTF.